This TCR beta chain originates from a study of shared T cell receptors in the human thymus. V gave up 2 bases and J gave up 0 bases; unmatched junction bases: 5. The CDR3 has 18 residues. Germline V gene sequence: CDR1 LGHNT, CDR2 FRNRAP. Profiled with immunoSEQ multiplex PCR; TCRdb holds only in-frame clones, not every one. The data contain some 700,000 clones, 70% to 90% of them singletons. Another study also made use of these data, one on human thymus T cells. That work adds: Each of the donors was a healthy Finnish infant who was undergoing open corrective cardiac surgery for congenital heart defects. Thymic tissue was derived from resections collected during corrective heart surgery. Repertoires sampled from thymus and blood appeared biased in V and J gene usage. Related research found strongly overlapping thymic repertoires in unrelated individuals.

This clonotype originated in a boy in the first two years of life with a congenital heart defect. Sequenced sample: thymocytes. V is TRBV12-5 and J is TRBJ2-1; 12 bases map to TRBD2. The chain's CDR3 is CASGLLAGGPSSYNEQFF. CDR3 nucleotides: TGTGCTAGTGGTTTGCTAGCGGGAGGGCCGAGCTCCTACAATGAGCAGTTCTTC.